This TCR beta chain comes out of a study of blood T cell repertoires in COVID-19. This CDR3 comprises 16 residues. Germline V gene data show CDR1 as MDHEN and CDR2 as SYDVKM. V trimming: 4 bases; J trimming: 3 bases; junction bases outside the gene matches: 6. The table came from immunoSEQ multiplex PCR; TCRdb's copy has only in-frame clones and leaves some out. The sample holds approximately 390,000 clones, about 86% seen once. This rearrangement joins TRBV28 to TRBJ2-5; 12 bases map to TRBD2. This receptor was obtained from a woman in her forties or fifties who had recovered from COVID-19. Sequencing was carried out using PBMCs or T cells enriched from blood (not recorded which). CDR3 protein: CASSSSGLAGKETQYF. The CDR3 nucleotides are TGTGCCAGCAGTTCATCTGGACTAGCGGGGAAAGAGACCCAGTACTTC.